These T cell receptor beta chains were read from a single sample in a study of cytomegalovirus exposure and HLA in healthy donors. Libraries were prepared by immunoSEQ multiplex PCR; TCRdb keeps only in-frame clonotypes and omits some of them. Of roughly 100,000 clones listed, roughly 80% are singletons. Sequenced: PBMCs. These receptors came from a man aged 25-40 years in good health and CMV-seropositive. The conserved cysteine and the conserved F or W are not part of the CDR3 here. Each record gives: V gene, J gene, clone size, CDR3 protein. Size is omitted from some rows. Given values are once, few, many or a class for expanded clones.

TRBV7-9,TRBJ2-3,few,ATSGQNTDTQY
TRBV10-3,TRBJ1-6,NA,AISEAGVNNSPLH
TRBV7-2,TRBJ2-1,NA,ASSSQDLSYNEQF
TRBV18,TRBJ2-1,NA,ASSPPSSGGANEQF
TRBV7-9,TRBJ2-5,NA,ASSLGQGETQY
TRBV6-1,TRBJ1-6,NA,ASSEFLSNSPLH
TRBV18,TRBJ2-3,few,ASSRRTGRTDTQY
TRBV27,TRBJ2-2,NA,ASRYGGSPGELF
TRBV30,TRBJ1-2,NA,AWEPWRGLRSGGYT
TRBV7-2,TRBJ2-7,once,ASRSGGAGEQY
TRBV30,TRBJ1-3,NA,AWDGGASGNTIY
TRBV7-9,TRBJ1-5,few,ASSSTGSQPQH
TRBV6-1,TRBJ1-2,NA,ASRPTASYGYT
TRBV30,TRBJ2-2,NA,AWNFIGAGELF
TRBV6-1,TRBJ2-7,NA,ASSESGETSSYEQY
TRBV9,TRBJ1-1,few,ASSVVGGDMNTEAF
TRBV4-1,TRBJ1-2,NA,ASSRVLRGDYGYT
TRBV6-5,TRBJ1-4,NA,ASSYSREAEKLF
TRBV7-9,TRBJ2-2,NA,ASSRGAGELF
TRBV19,TRBJ1-5,NA,ASSIGGRGDQPQH
TRBV29-1,TRBJ2-1,NA,SVEDPTSGVTNEQF
TRBV2,TRBJ1-6,NA,ASSDRGQGDSPLH
TRBV10-1,TRBJ2-3,NA,ASSLLRGGTDTQY
TRBV7-7,TRBJ2-7,once,ASSLDGRGNYEQY
TRBV5-1,TRBJ1-1,few,ASSRRTGNTEAF
TRBV5-6,TRBJ1-2,NA,ASSRTGIPTGYT
TRBV4-1,TRBJ1-2,NA,ASSQDLGRANYGYT
TRBV27,TRBJ2-3,NA,ASSRIDSGGTDTQY
TRBV9,TRBJ2-5,NA,ASSRLAGPRETQY